The clone carrying this TCR beta chain was detected only a few times. What it recognizes is unknown. The data were obtained in a study of T cell repertoires in cytomegalovirus infection. On the study more broadly: Recently described HLA-C-restricted plus well-studied HLA-B-restricted CMV epitopes were used. Shared public TCR beta signatures pointed to both CMV infection and a matching HLA type.

V dropped 0 bases and J dropped 9 bases, with 10 bases sitting between them. CDR1 and CDR2 from the germline V gene are SGHAT and FQNNGV. This CDR3 spans 13 amino acids. TCRdb processed the reads anew with MiXCR; each CDR3 protein has one entry. Among nearly 700,000 distinct CDR3 sequences listed, around 32% were seen once. Notes on the study in general: Summed public TCR beta family frequency identified CMV carriers bearing the relevant HLA.

V and J are TRBV11-2 and TRBJ2-3; D gene ambiguous. The material was cultured PBMCs, obtained from culture after CMV antigen stimulation. The sequence derives from a human donor in good health (CMV status not recorded). Some clones in this sample may be carry-over from other donors' samples. The CDR3, as DNA: TGTGCCAGCAGCTTAGAGTGGGCCAACACGCAGTATTTT. Residues: CASSLEWANTQYF.